This T cell receptor (beta chain) was sequenced for a study of blood T cell repertoires in COVID-19. Overall study: COVID-19 samples from acute and convalescent phases originated in the United States, Italy and Spain.

The J segment lost 2 bases and the V segment lost 9 bases, leaving 4 bases of the junction unmatched. Germline assignment: CDR1 MNHEY and CDR2 SVGAGI. This CDR3 is 12 amino acids long. Seattle enrolled patients during active infection and tracked them longitudinally. In the authors' methods: For nucleated cells, counts were estimated from reference gene primer amplification. Libraries were prepared by immunoSEQ multiplex PCR; TCRdb keeps only in-frame clonotypes and omits some of them. V and J calls and clone size are copied from that table; D and trimming were computed from the DNA. The data show about 120,000 clones, around 87% seen once.

The sequenced sample consisted of peripheral blood. The source of this sequence is a woman aged 60-75 years with COVID-19, enrolled during active disease. V gene TRBV6-5 combines with J gene TRBJ2-7, with 7 bases identical to TRBD1. This CDR3 is CASRTGPYEQYF. In DNA, the CDR3 is TGTGCCAGTAGGACAGGTCCCTACGAGCAGTACTTC.